This TCR beta chain was captured in a study of blood T cell repertoires in COVID-19. Study summary: The samples span acute and convalescent COVID-19 from the United States, Italy and Spain. T cells, B-cell-depleted T cells, or PBMCs provided the cDNA or gDNA that served as material.

As handled by the study authors: Scientists estimated how many nucleated cells there were by amplifying reference gene primers. Data came from immunoSEQ multiplex PCR; TCRdb stores just in-frame clones and leaves some out. V, J and clone size were drawn from that table, and D and trimming were deduced from the DNA. The data show over 70,000 clones, with over 60% seen just once and 25% to 30% held by the top ten. The germline V gene has CDR1 LNHDA and CDR2 SQIVND (reference sequence). The germline V and J ends were trimmed by 7 bases and 4 bases, with 19 bases remaining between them. CDR3 length: 15 residues.

The sequence derives from an elderly woman with active or convalescent COVID-19. This sequence joins TRBV19 and TRBJ1-1; D may be TRBD1 (6 bases). Sequenced: peripheral blood. CDR3 loop: CASKITGPPGTEAFF. The DNA for the CDR3 is TGTGCCAGTAAAATAACAGGGCCCCCCGGCACTGAAGCTTTCTTT.